A single sample is the source of the 9 T cell receptor beta chains below, sequenced in a study of technical replicates of blood from a handful of donors. The table came from immunoSEQ multiplex PCR; TCRdb's copy has only in-frame clones and leaves some out. The sample records 85,000 to 100,000 clones, 95% being singletons. Sequenced: T cells isolated from PBMCs. These receptors were obtained from a human donor in good health.

This chain connects TRBV7-9 to TRBJ1-2; TRBD1 is a possible D gene (6 bases). This CDR3 is 14 amino acids long. Trimming stripped 5 bases from V and 7 bases from J, with 17 bases between. In germline, CDR1 is SEHNR, CDR2 FQNEAQ (reference sequence). In DNA, the CDR3 is TGTGCCAGCAGCCCTTCACAGGGCAGTATTGGCTACACCTTC. Its translation is CASSPSQGSIGYTF.

The CDR3 coding sequence is TGTGCCAGCAGCTTGGCGGGTGATGAGCAGTTCTTC. The encoded protein is CASSLAGDEQFF. The J gene is TRBJ2-1, the V gene TRBV5-6; no firm D call. Germline CDR1 SGHDT, CDR2 YYEEEE. The CDR3 loop spans 12 amino acids. Trimming shortened V by 0 bases and J by 8 bases, and 6 bases separated the two germline ends.

The rearrangement uses TRBV7-9 and TRBJ2-7; 8 nucleotides match TRBD1. Trimming at V came to 1 base and at J to 2 bases, leaving 4 bases not matched to a gene. Per the germline V gene, CDR1 is SEHNR and CDR2 is FQNEAQ (reference sequence). This CDR3 has 15 amino acids. CDR3 in DNA: TGTGCCAGCAGCTTAGTTGGACAGGGAGCCTACGAGCAGTACTTC. This sequence encodes CASSLVGQGAYEQYF.

Remarks on this clone: This CDR3 is also generated by other DNA sequences in the sample. The V and J genes are TRBV11-2 and TRBJ2-7; D remains ambiguous. Trimming left V 1 base short and J 0 bases short, with 7 bases between. Germline V gene lookup returns CDR1 SGHAT and CDR2 FQNNGV. The CDR3 consists of 14 residues. The CDR3 reads CASSLAGGSYEQYF. DNA for the CDR3: TGTGCCAGCAGCTTAGCCGGCGGCTCCTACGAGCAGTACTTC.

The rearrangement joins TRBV7-8 to TRBJ2-1; 13 bases map to TRBD2. Germline CDR1 SGHVS, CDR2 FQNEAQ. The length of the CDR3 is 18 residues. V shed 5 bases and J 7 bases; nucleotides not matched to a gene: 14. Here the CDR3 DNA reads TGTGCCAGCAGCACGGAACTAGCGGGGGGGGTAGTTGGTAATGAGCAGTTCTTC. Protein: CASSTELAGGVVGNEQFF.

V and J are TRBV5-1 and TRBJ1-1; weak D call: TRBD1 (6 bases). Germline CDR1 SGHRS, CDR2 YFSETQ. Trimming left V 0 bases short and J 11 bases short, with 8 bases between. The length of the CDR3 is 11 residues. The CDR3 region is CASSLGDRAFF. The CDR3 DNA sequence: TGCGCCAGCAGCTTGGGAGACAGGGCTTTCTTT.

The chain couples TRBV21-1 to TRBJ1-5; the table names TRBD1, a call not compared with the DNA. TRBV21-1 is marked as a pseudogene. CDR3 length: 18 residues. The CDR3 loop is CASSKGGQELLSNQPQHF. The CDR3 bases are TGTGCCAGCAGCAAAGGGGGACAGGAACTCCTTAGCAATCAGCCCCAGCATTTT.

The chain links TRBV6-1 to TRBJ2-5; a possible D gene is TRBD1 (5 bases). The CDR3 runs 13 residues. The V and J ends lost 3 bases and 5 bases respectively, with 10 bases between them. CDR1 and CDR2 (germline): MNHNS, SASEGT. The CDR3 coding sequence is TGTGCCAGCAGTGACAGGGTGGCGGAGACCCAGTACTTC. Amino acids: CASSDRVAETQYF.

The gene calls are TRBV28 and TRBJ1-1; tentatively, D is TRBD1 (5 bases). Trimming shortened V by 3 bases and J by 2 bases, and 10 bases separated the two germline ends. The germline CDR1 and CDR2 sequences are MDHEN and SYDVKM. The CDR3 is 14 amino acids. CDR3 bases: TGTGCCAGCAGTTTTGGACAACCAAACACTGAAGCTTTCTTT. Amino acids: CASSFGQPNTEAFF.